This TCR beta chain was identified during a study of blood T cell repertoires in COVID-19. Study information: Acute and convalescent COVID-19 specimens originated in the United States, Italy and Spain. T cells, B-cell-depleted T cells, or PBMCs provided the cDNA or gDNA that served as material.

Repertoires were generated with immunoSEQ multiplex PCR, while TCRdb's copy carries only in-frame clones and drops some. The sample contains around 250,000 clones, roughly 83% of which appear only once. The clonotype comes from a man in his sixties who had recovered from COVID-19. The sample consisted of peripheral blood.

As DNA, the CDR3 is TGTGCCAGTAGTATGAGACAGGGCGGACTGGCGAACACTGAAGCTTTCTTT. As protein: CASSMRQGGLANTEAFF. The chain couples TRBV19 to TRBJ1-1; 7 bases fit TRBD1. This CDR3 is 17 amino acids long. V lost 3 bases, J lost 1 base, and 11 bases stayed unmatched. The germline gives CDR1 LNHDA, CDR2 SQIVND (reference sequence).